The rows below give T cell receptor beta chains drawn from one sample of a study of cytomegalovirus exposure and HLA in healthy donors. Sequenced by immunoSEQ multiplex PCR; TCRdb stores in-frame clones only, minus some. The table lists hundreds of thousands of clones, about three quarters of them singletons. What was sequenced was PBMCs. The origin of the receptors is a woman in her fifties or sixties in good health and CMV-seropositive. Both conserved end residues are part of each CDR3. D genes are given only for firm matches. Size is stated for part of the rows, as once, few or many counts, or as a class when the clone is expanded.

>-|TRBV5-4|-|TRBJ2-7
CASSLEAAFYEQYF
TGTGCCAGCAGCTTGGAGGCGGCCTTCTACGAGCAGTACTTC
>TRBD1|TRBV19|-|TRBJ2-7
CASSIRRTGPYEQYF
TGTGCCAGTAGTATCAGGAGGACAGGCCCCTACGAGCAGTACTTC
>TRBD2|TRBV9|-|TRBJ2-3
CASSVQAGGRDTQYF
TGTGCCAGCAGCGTACAAGCGGGGGGCAGAGATACGCAGTATTTT
>TRBD1|TRBV6-1|few|TRBJ2-4
CASSEGGQGYNIQYF
TGTGCCAGCAGTGAAGGGGGACAGGGGTACAACATTCAGTACTTC
>-|TRBV21-1|-|TRBJ2-7
CASSKESFTFETVVGHEQYF
TGTGCCAGCAGCAAAGAATCATTCACTTTCGAGACAGTCGTCGGCCACGAGCAGTACTTC
>TRBD1|TRBV19|-|TRBJ1-1
CASLPPGQEVLLEAFF
TGTGCCAGCCTCCCCCCGGGACAGGAGGTTTTACTTGAAGCTTTCTTT
>TRBD1|TRBV7-2|once|TRBJ1-5
CASSMGQGAGQPQHF
TGTGCCAGCAGCATGGGACAGGGGGCAGGTCAGCCCCAGCATTTT
>-|TRBV4-3|once|TRBJ2-7
CASSPHRRALGEQYF
TGCGCCAGCAGCCCACATAGGCGGGCTCTGGGCGAGCAGTACTTC
>-|TRBV18|-|TRBJ2-7
CASSLTRDISSPEQYF
TGTGCCAGCTCCCTAACAAGGGACATATCGAGTCCCGAGCAGTACTTC
>-|TRBV9|-|TRBJ2-2
CASSVDQGLNTGELFF
TGTGCCAGCAGCGTAGACCAGGGGCTGAACACCGGGGAGCTGTTTTTT
>-|TRBV5-1|-|TRBJ2-7
CASSLAIGDYEQYF
TGCGCCAGCAGCTTAGCTATAGGGGACTACGAGCAGTACTTC
>-|TRBV5-1|-|TRBJ2-2
CASSLLGGIGELFF
TGCGCCAGCAGCTTGTTAGGCGGGATCGGAGAGCTGTTTTTT
>-|TRBV5-4|few|TRBJ2-7
CASSQSTVPTYEQYF
TGTGCCAGCAGCCAGTCGACAGTCCCCACCTACGAGCAGTACTTC
>-|TRBV7-2|-|TRBJ1-5
CASSSGVREPQHF
TGTGCCAGCAGCTCCGGGGTAAGAGAGCCCCAGCATTTT
>TRBD1|TRBV19|-|TRBJ1-1
CASSSRTGVMNTEAFF
TGTGCCAGTAGTTCCCGGACAGGGGTTATGAACACTGAAGCTTTCTTT
>-|TRBV6-6|once|TRBJ1-3
CASSPDGEAGNTIYF
TGTGCCAGCAGTCCCGACGGGGAAGCTGGAAACACCATATATTTT
>-|TRBV15|-|TRBJ2-3
CATSITALGTDTQYF
TGTGCCACCAGCATCACAGCCTTGGGCACAGATACGCAGTATTTT
>-|TRBV5-8|-|TRBJ2-5
CASSRSGVGDGETQYF
TGTGCCAGCAGCCGATCAGGGGTGGGAGATGGGGAGACCCAGTACTTC
>-|TRBV30|-|TRBJ1-1
CAWSRGFTEAFF
TGTGCCTGGAGTAGGGGTTTCACTGAAGCTTTCTTT
>TRBD1|TRBV30|-|TRBJ1-2
CAWSVGTGNGYTF
TGTGCCTGGAGTGTAGGGACAGGGAATGGCTACACCTTC
>-|TRBV19|-|TRBJ1-5
CASSTLGRGNQPQHF
TGTGCCAGTAGTACTTTAGGTCGGGGCAATCAGCCCCAGCATTTT
>TRBD1|TRBV20-1|-|TRBJ1-6
CSAPDRQALHF
TGCAGTGCCCCGGACAGGCAGGCCCTCCACTTT
>-|TRBV9|-|TRBJ2-1
CASSVGSDSLGEQFF
TGTGCCAGCAGCGTAGGTAGCGATTCTTTGGGTGAGCAGTTCTTC
>TRBD2|TRBV7-2|-|TRBJ2-1
CASSLVGTSGTQRFF
TGTGCCAGCAGCTTAGTGGGGACTAGCGGAACCCAGCGGTTCTTC
>-|TRBV6-1|-|TRBJ1-1
CASRVESTWTEAFF
TGTGCCAGCAGAGTCGAATCGACTTGGACTGAAGCTTTCTTT
>-|TRBV5-4|-|TRBJ1-2
CASSQDWRDGYTF
TGTGCCAGCAGCCAAGATTGGAGGGATGGCTACACCTTC
>-|TRBV19|-|TRBJ1-1
CASMSGHMNTEAFF
TGTGCCAGTATGTCGGGACATATGAACACTGAAGCTTTCTTT